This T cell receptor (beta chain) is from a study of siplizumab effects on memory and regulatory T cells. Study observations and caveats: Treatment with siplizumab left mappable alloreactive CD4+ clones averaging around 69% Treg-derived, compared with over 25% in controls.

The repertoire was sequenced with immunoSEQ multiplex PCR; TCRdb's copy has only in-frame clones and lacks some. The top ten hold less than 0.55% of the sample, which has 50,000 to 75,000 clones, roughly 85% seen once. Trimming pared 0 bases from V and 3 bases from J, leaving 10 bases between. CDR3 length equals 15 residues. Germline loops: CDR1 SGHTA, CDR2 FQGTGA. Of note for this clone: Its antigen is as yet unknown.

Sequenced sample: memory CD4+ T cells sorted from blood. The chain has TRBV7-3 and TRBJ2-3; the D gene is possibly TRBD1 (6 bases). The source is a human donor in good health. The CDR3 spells CASSLTYRVTDTQYF. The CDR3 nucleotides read TGTGCCAGCAGCTTAACATACAGGGTTACAGATACGCAGTATTTT. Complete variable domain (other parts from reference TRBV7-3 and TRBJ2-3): GAGVSQTPSNKVTEKGKYVELRCDPISGHTALYWYRQSLGQGPEFLIYFQGTGAADDSGLPNDRFFAVRPEGSVSTLKIQRTERGDSAVYLCASSLTYRVTDTQYFGPGTRLTVL.